This TCR beta chain was sequenced for a study of blood T cell repertoires in COVID-19. Study-wide context: PBMCs, B-cell-depleted T cells, or T cells were the source of the cDNA or gDNA that made up the material.

During active infection, Seattle patients enrolled and were then monitored through disease. In the source study's methods: For nucleated cells, counts were estimated from reference gene primer amplification. TCRdb keeps only in-frame clones here, not all; method: immunoSEQ multiplex PCR. Clonal size and the V and J genes are those of that table, whereas D and trimming came from the DNA. In the table there are 200,000 to 250,000 clones, roughly nine tenths of which are singletons. Germline loops: CDR1 MNHEY, CDR2 SMNVEV (reference sequence). The J segment lost 3 bases and the V segment lost 0 bases, leaving 6 bases of the junction unmatched. This CDR3 comprises 17 residues.

This TCR derives from a woman between 45 and 65 years old with COVID-19, enrolled during active disease. The V gene is TRBV27, the J gene TRBJ2-4, with TRBD1 identical over 9 bases. Sequenced material: peripheral blood. CDR3 nucleotide sequence: TGTGCCAGCAGTTTATCTTCCAACAGGGGGCGCAAAAACATTCAGTACTTC. This translates into CASSLSSNRGRKNIQYF.